This TCR beta chain was captured by sequencing in a study of blood T cell repertoires in COVID-19 (dated by TCRdb to 2018 to 2020). Context from the whole study: Collaborator samples came from the United States, Italy and Spain and covered acute and convalescent phases of COVID-19. The repertoires were released in a freely available public database meant as a resource for research on the immune response to SARS-CoV-2. The material from the prospective study consisted of cDNA or gDNA derived from T cells, B-cell-depleted T cells, or PBMCs. Deeply sampled blood TCRbeta repertoires from subjects exposed to, actively infected with, or recovered from COVID-19 were included in the dataset. HLA class I and class II types, where available, came from metadata supplied by the sample provider rather than from assay-based typing. Samples came from the ongoing ImmuneRACE study (first 160 participants) plus 1,254 subjects from 6 global collaborators. Sample metadata almost always included a de-identified subject ID, COVID-19 status, age in years and sex. Results the study describes overall, beyond this receptor: The quantity of clinical and demographic metadata differed by source and by participant and was supplied without curation.

The CDR3 numbers 16 residues from cysteine through phenylalanine. CDR3 DNA is the only sequence kept; it has 48 bases, read in frame from the first base. From a lookup of the germline V gene, CDR1 and CDR2 are MDHEN and SYDVKM. Cut back by 2 bases and 4 bases, the V and J ends lie 17 bases apart. Collaborating institutions collected whole blood in K2EDTA tubes following their own protocols. For TCRbeta analysis, collaborators shipped samples in one of three forms: frozen whole blood, isolated PBMCs, or DNA extracted from either of those sample types. This clone came up once. This receptor's antigen is unknown. No qualities accompany the bases; no much larger clone lies one base away. TCRbeta CDR3 regions were amplified from genomic DNA using the immunoSEQ Assay, a bias-controlled multiplex PCR. As for how the authors treated the data: The number of nucleated cells in each sample was estimated from the amplification of reference gene primers within the assay. To quantify the absolute abundance of each unique TCRbeta CDR3 rearrangement, sequence reads were collapsed and filtered. For each sample, productive Simpson clonality was calculated as the square root of Simpson's diversity index over productive rearrangements. TCRdb re-hosts the immuneACCESS table, in-frame sequences only. Its copies lack some clones; in the studies checked, an unresolved V gene accounts for under half of them, and the cause for the rest is not known. The V and J calls and the clone size are those of that table, but D and trimming were determined from the DNA. Present in this sample are 71,000 or so clones, roughly 82% of which were seen just once. In total, the top ten clones hold around 10% of the sample.

Material for sequencing was peripheral blood. This TCR was sampled from a man aged 45-65 years with acute or convalescent COVID-19. The chain employs TRBV28 and TRBJ1-2; TRBD1 is a weak D gene call, 5 bases matching. The CDR3 is CASSLSGQAQGYGYTF. DNA sequence: TGTGCCAGCAGTTTAAGTGGGCAGGCCCAGGGCTATGGCTACACCTTC.